The 26 T cell receptor beta chains reported below all come from one sample, sequenced in a study of technical replicates of blood from a handful of donors. Produced via immunoSEQ multiplex PCR; TCRdb's table is partial and in-frame only. The sample holds roughly 15,000 clones; 82% are singletons and the top ten take around 9.1%. The specimen sequenced was PBMCs. The source of these receptors is a human donor in good health. Some clones in this sample may be carry-over from other donors' samples.

V is TRBV7-2 and J is TRBJ2-1; 8 bases map to TRBD2. V trimming: 6 bases; J trimming: 7 bases; junction bases outside the gene matches: 8. The CDR3 has 14 amino acids. CDR1 and CDR2 from the germline V gene are SGHTA and FQGNSA. The CDR3 DNA reads TGTGCCAGCAGTACCCAACTAGCGGCTAATGAGCAGTTCTTC. It specifies CASSTQLAANEQFF.

V is TRBV30 and J is TRBJ1-1; TRBD1 matches 8 bases. Germline values: CDR1 GTSNPN, CDR2 SVGIG (reference sequence). With V trimmed by 8 bases and J by 5 bases, 16 bases remained unmatched. This CDR3 is built from 15 residues. CDR3 nucleotides: TGTGCCGCAGTGTCAGGGGGCGACGGTCATACTGAAGCTTTCTTT. Protein sequence: CAAVSGGDGHTEAFF. Full variable domain (missing parts from reference TRBV30 and TRBJ1-1): SQTIHQWPATLVQPVGSPLSLECTVEGTSNPNLYWYRQAAGRGLQLLFYSVGIGQISSEVPQNLSASRPQDRQFILSSKKLLLSDSGFYLCAAVSGGDGHTEAFFGQGTRLTVV.

The V gene is TRBV12-5, the J gene TRBJ2-7; 8 positions match TRBD2. This CDR3 has 15 residues. From germline, CDR1 is LGHNT and CDR2 FRNRAP. Unmatched junction bases numbered 3, after V lost 2 bases and J lost 0 bases. CDR3: CASGLKRGSSYEQYF. CDR3 in DNA: TGTGCTAGTGGTTTGAAGCGGGGGAGCTCCTACGAGCAGTACTTC.

V gene TRBV18 combines with J gene TRBJ2-7; D not certain. The CDR3 spans 14 residues. Germline V gives CDR1 KGHSH, CDR2 LQKENI. Trimming took 1 base from V and 0 from J, leaving 7 bases between them. The CDR3: CASSPRQASYEQYF. CDR3 coding DNA: TGTGCCAGCTCACCACGGCAGGCCTCCTACGAGCAGTACTTC. Using reference TRBV18 and TRBJ2-7 for the parts outside the CDR3, the full variable domain is NAGVMQNPRHLVRRRGQEARLRCSPMKGHSHVYWYRQLPEEGLKFMVYLQKENIIDESGMPKERFSAEFPKEGPSILRIQQVVRGDSAAYFCASSPRQASYEQYFGPGTRLTVT.

V is TRBV11-3 and J is TRBJ2-7, with a weak D call TRBD1 (6 bases). The CDR3 covers 13 residues. V was cut by 5 bases and J by 4 bases, with 12 bases left in between. Per the germline V gene, CDR1 is SGHNT and CDR2 is YENEEA. CDR3 coding DNA: TGTGCCAGCAGCGCCCGGACAGATTACGAGCAGTACTTC. Encoded protein: CASSARTDYEQYF. The variable domain in full, completed from reference TRBV11-3 and TRBJ2-7, reads EAGVVQSPRYKIIEKKQPVAFWCNPISGHNTLYWYLQNLGQGPELLIRYENEEAVDDSQLPKDRFSAERLKGVDSTLKIQPAELGDSAVYLCASSARTDYEQYFGPGTRLTVT.

This rearrangement joins TRBV19 to TRBJ2-1; 10 nucleotides line up with TRBD2. The CDR3 runs to 15 residues. Unmatched junction bases numbered 7, after V lost 3 bases and J lost 8 bases. The V gene's germline CDR1 is LNHDA and CDR2 SQIVND (reference sequence). CDR3 protein: CASSMSASGSYEQFF. For the CDR3, the DNA is TGTGCCAGTAGTATGTCGGCTAGCGGGAGTTATGAGCAGTTCTTC.

This chain connects TRBV7-6 to TRBJ2-5; perhaps TRBD2 as D (5 bases). The CDR3 covers 16 residues. Trimming took 5 bases from V and 1 from J, leaving 17 bases between them. CDR1 is SGHVS and CDR2 is FNYEAQ in the germline V gene. CDR3 protein: CASSPNHGIFQETQYF. As DNA, the CDR3 is TGTGCCAGCAGCCCCAACCACGGGATATTCCAAGAGACCCAGTACTTC.

This sequence joins TRBV10-3 and TRBJ2-7; 8 bases are shared with TRBD1. The V segment lost 4 bases and the J segment 2 bases; nucleotides outside the gene matches: 4. Germline loops: CDR1 ENHRY, CDR2 SYGVKD. This CDR3 has 14 amino acids. The CDR3 loop is CAISGGDRTYEQYF. CDR3 coding DNA: TGTGCCATCAGTGGTGGGGACAGGACCTACGAGCAGTACTTC.

The V gene is TRBV10-2, the J gene TRBJ1-5; D perhaps matches TRBD1 (6 bases). This CDR3 is 14 amino acids long. V lost 2 bases and J lost 6, with 11 bases in between. The V gene's germline CDR1 is WSHSY and CDR2 SAAADI. This CDR3 is CASSEKVRGQPQHF. CDR3 in DNA: TGCGCCAGCAGTGAGAAGGTCAGGGGTCAGCCCCAGCATTTT.

The chain joins TRBV2 to TRBJ2-5; TRBD2 aligns across 12 bases. CDR3 length: 15 amino acids. V shed 6 bases and J 5 bases; nucleotides not matched to a gene: 7. The germline CDR1 and CDR2 sequences are SNHLY and FYNNEI. For the CDR3, the DNA is TGTGCCAGCAGGACGCTTGGGACTAGCGGGGAGACCCAGTACTTC. This sequence encodes CASRTLGTSGETQYF.

CDR3 in DNA: TGTGCCAGTACCCTGGGGACAGGGTTGACTGAAGCTTTCTTT. Translation: CASTLGTGLTEAFF. The chain has TRBV19 and TRBJ1-1, with 9 nucleotides matching TRBD1. CDR1 and CDR2 (germline): LNHDA, SQIVND (reference sequence). J lost 5 bases, V lost 7 bases, and 8 bases had no gene match. This CDR3 contains 14 residues.

This chain links TRBV6-1 with TRBJ2-3, with 8 bases lining up with TRBD2. The V segment lost 8 bases and the J segment 7 bases; nucleotides outside the gene matches: 11. Germline loops: CDR1 MNHNS, CDR2 SASEGT. The CDR3 contains 14 residues. CDR3 residues: CASREGTTGNTQYF. DNA of the CDR3: TGTGCCAGCCGGGAGGGTACGACGGGGAATACGCAGTATTTT.

The count of this clone is one. The V call is TRBV28, the J call TRBJ2-7; 7 nucleotides agree with TRBD2. Trimming cost V 3 bases and J 5 bases; bases outside gene matches: 1. Germline V CDR1 and CDR2: MDHEN, SYDVKM. CDR3 length equals 12 residues. CDR3 DNA: TGTGCCAGCAGTTTGGGGGGGGACGAGCAGTACTTC. Protein sequence: CASSLGGDEQYF.

The V call is TRBV27, the J call TRBJ2-5; D call uncertain. The end of the DNA aligns better with TRBJ2-7, so the J call may be wrong. This CDR3 is 11 amino acids long. Germline CDR1 reads MNHEY; CDR2 reads SMNVEV (reference sequence). The CDR3 bases are TGTGCCAGCAGTTTCCCCTACGAGCAGTACTTC. It encodes CASSFPYEQYF.

The rearrangement joins TRBV15 to TRBJ1-4, with 9 bases matching TRBD1. V dropped 6 bases and J dropped 0; count of bases not matched to a gene: 11. CDR1 is LNHNV, CDR2 YYDKDF, per germline (reference sequence). The CDR3 is made up of 18 amino acids. In DNA, the CDR3 is TGTGCCACCAGAGACGGACAGGGGCGCTTTACAACTAATGAAAAACTGTTTTTT. This gives the protein CATRDGQGRFTTNEKLFF.

The chain has TRBV10-2 and TRBJ1-5; D is unclear. CDR1 and CDR2 (germline): WSHSY, SAAADI. V was pared by 2 bases and J by 7 bases, with 9 bases between. The CDR3 sequence is 13 residues long. Here the CDR3 DNA reads TGCGCCAGCAGTGAGGGGAGGAGGCAGCCCCAGCATTTT. Translation: CASSEGRRQPQHF.

The DNA for the CDR3 is TGTGCCTGGAGCTACCGGACATTGGGCAATGAGCAGTTCTTC. This encodes CAWSYRTLGNEQFF. The chain couples TRBV30 to TRBJ2-1; tentatively, D is TRBD1 (5 bases). V dropped 3 bases and J dropped 6 bases, with 15 bases sitting between them. Germline assignment: CDR1 GTSNPN and CDR2 SVGIG (reference sequence). The CDR3 has 14 amino acids.

About this clone: The junction shows a germline mismatch at one end, possibly a read error. The genes are TRBV9 and TRBJ2-3; 8 bases line up with TRBD2. This CDR3 has 12 amino acids. The germline V gene encodes CDR1 SGDLS and CDR2 YYNGEE. The CDR3 DNA reads as TGTGCCAGCAGCGTAGGGACTAGCCCGCCGAATTTT. It specifies CASSVGTSPPNF.

In its sample, this clone was seen a few times. The V and J genes are TRBV28 and TRBJ1-2, with D possibly TRBD1 on 5 matching bases. The V gene's germline CDR1 is MDHEN and CDR2 SYDVKM. The CDR3 loop spans 17 amino acids. The V end lost 3 bases, the J end lost 2 bases, and 19 bases lay between the germline ends. CDR3 coding DNA: TGTGCCAGCAGTTTTGGGTCACTGGGGCCGCTAAACTATGGCTACACCTTC. It encodes CASSFGSLGPLNYGYTF.

This clone was detected a few times. This CDR3 is CASIEGRVYTEAFF. DNA of the CDR3: TGTGCCAGCATCGAGGGGAGGGTATACACTGAAGCTTTCTTT. The chain employs TRBV2 and TRBJ1-1, with D possibly being TRBD1 (5 bases). The CDR3 totals 14 residues. Trimming took 7 bases from V and 3 from J, leaving 15 bases between them. The germline gives CDR1 SNHLY, CDR2 FYNNEI.

The rearrangement uses TRBV9 and TRBJ2-7; TRBD1 might be the D (6 bases). The CDR3 has 14 amino acids. Trimming stripped 4 bases from V and 3 bases from J, with 14 bases between. Germline V gene sequence: CDR1 SGDLS, CDR2 YYNGEE. The DNA for the CDR3 is TGTGCCAGCAGCCCCCCGGGACACCACTACGAGCAGTACTTC. It specifies CASSPPGHHYEQYF.

The rearrangement joins TRBV7-9 to TRBJ2-1; D perhaps matches TRBD2 (6 bases). Germline V gene data show CDR1 as SEHNR and CDR2 as FQNEAQ (reference sequence). The V gene lost 1 base and the J gene lost 10 bases, with 8 bases spanning the gap. The CDR3 covers 12 residues. CDR3 residues: CASSLVLAEQFF. The CDR3 DNA follows: TGTGCCAGCAGCTTAGTCCTAGCGGAGCAGTTCTTC.

J is TRBJ2-1 and V is TRBV4-1; TRBD2 matches 12 bases. J lost 7 bases, V lost 1 base, and 2 bases had no gene match. Germline-derived CDR1 and CDR2 are MGHRA and YSYEKL. This CDR3 spans 15 amino acids. CDR3 region: CASSQGLAGANEQFF. For the CDR3, the DNA is TGCGCCAGCAGCCAAGGACTAGCGGGAGCGAATGAGCAGTTCTTC.

This chain joins TRBV6-1 and TRBJ2-2, with D perhaps TRBD2 (7 bases). V was trimmed by 10 bases and J by 5 bases, leaving 20 bases between them. Germline V gives CDR1 MNHNS, CDR2 SASEGT. This CDR3 contains 15 residues. CDR3 loop: CATIGRGAGTGELFF. The DNA of the CDR3 is TGTGCCACAATCGGTCGGGGGGCGGGTACCGGGGAGCTGTTTTTT.

About this clone itself: The junction differs from germline at one of its ends, possibly a read error. The V call is TRBV28, the J call TRBJ2-7; 11 nucleotides line up with TRBD2. CDR3 length: 12 amino acids. Germline assignment: CDR1 MDHEN and CDR2 SYDVKM. The CDR3, as DNA: TGTGCCAGCAGTTCCGGGACTAGCGGATGGGACTTC. Amino acid sequence: CASSSGTSGWDF.

This chain links TRBV30 with TRBJ2-7; 10 bases line up with TRBD1. Germline V gene data show CDR1 as GTSNPN and CDR2 as SVGIG (reference sequence). V lost 0 bases, J lost 7 bases, and 9 bases stayed unmatched. CDR3 size: 15 residues. DNA of the CDR3: TGTGCCTGGAGTGTAGCCGGGACAGGGGTGAGAGAGCAGTACTTC. It is translated as CAWSVAGTGVREQYF.